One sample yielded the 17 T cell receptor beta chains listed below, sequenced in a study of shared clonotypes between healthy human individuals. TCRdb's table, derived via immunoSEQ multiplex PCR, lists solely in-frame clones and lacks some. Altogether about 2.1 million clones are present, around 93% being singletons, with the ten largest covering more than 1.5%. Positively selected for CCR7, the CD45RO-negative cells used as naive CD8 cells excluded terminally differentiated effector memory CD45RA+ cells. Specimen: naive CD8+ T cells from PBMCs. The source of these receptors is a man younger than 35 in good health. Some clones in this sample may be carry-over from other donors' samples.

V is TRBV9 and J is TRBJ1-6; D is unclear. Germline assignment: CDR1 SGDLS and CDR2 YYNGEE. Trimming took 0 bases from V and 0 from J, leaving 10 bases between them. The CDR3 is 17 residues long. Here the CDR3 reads CASSVEEASSYNSPLHF. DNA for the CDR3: TGTGCCAGCAGCGTAGAGGAGGCAAGCTCCTATAATTCACCCCTCCACTTT. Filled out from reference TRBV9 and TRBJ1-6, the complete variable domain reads DSGVTQTPKHLITATGQRVTLRCSPRSGDLSVYWYQQSLDQGLQFLIQYYNGEERAKGNILERFSAQQFPDLHSELNLSSLELGDSALYFCASSVEEASSYNSPLHFGNGTRLTVT.

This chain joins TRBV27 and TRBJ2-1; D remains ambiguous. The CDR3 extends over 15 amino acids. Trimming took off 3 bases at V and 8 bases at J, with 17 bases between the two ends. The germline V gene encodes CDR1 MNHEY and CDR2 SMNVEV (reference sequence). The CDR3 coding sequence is TGTGCCAGCAGTTTTGTCGAAAGTGGACGGGATGAGCAGTTCTTC. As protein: CASSFVESGRDEQFF.

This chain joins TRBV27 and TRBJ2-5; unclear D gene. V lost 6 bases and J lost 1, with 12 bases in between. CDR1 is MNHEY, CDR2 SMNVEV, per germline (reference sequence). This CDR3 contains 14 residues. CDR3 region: CASRSQDVQETQYF. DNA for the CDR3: TGTGCCAGCAGGAGTCAGGACGTCCAAGAGACCCAGTACTTC.

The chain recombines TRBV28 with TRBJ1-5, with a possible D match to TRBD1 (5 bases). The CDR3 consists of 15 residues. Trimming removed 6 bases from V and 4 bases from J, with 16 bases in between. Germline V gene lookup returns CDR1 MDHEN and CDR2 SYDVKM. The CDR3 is CASRHWGKANQPQHF. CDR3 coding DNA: TGTGCCAGCAGGCATTGGGGGAAGGCAAATCAGCCCCAGCATTTT.

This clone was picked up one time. This CDR3 reads CASSSRTSNPGELFF. The CDR3 DNA is TGTGCCAGCAGCTCGAGGACTAGCAATCCCGGGGAGCTGTTTTTT. The genes are TRBV7-6 and TRBJ2-2; the match to TRBD2 covers 8 bases. This CDR3 contains 15 residues. J lost 6 bases, V lost 4 bases, and 7 bases had no gene match. In germline, CDR1 is SGHVS, CDR2 FNYEAQ.

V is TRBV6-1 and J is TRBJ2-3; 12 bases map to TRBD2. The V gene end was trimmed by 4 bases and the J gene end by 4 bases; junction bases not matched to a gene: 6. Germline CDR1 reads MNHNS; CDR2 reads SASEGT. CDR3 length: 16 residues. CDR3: CASSGLAGAPSDTQYF. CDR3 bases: TGTGCCAGCAGTGGACTAGCGGGAGCCCCCTCAGATACGCAGTATTTT.

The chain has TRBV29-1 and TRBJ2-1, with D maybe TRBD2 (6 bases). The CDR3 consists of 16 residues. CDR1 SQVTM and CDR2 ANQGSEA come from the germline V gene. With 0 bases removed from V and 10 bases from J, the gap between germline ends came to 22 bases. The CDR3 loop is CSVEEDSVRGLEEQFF. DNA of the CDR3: TGCAGCGTTGAAGAGGATTCTGTGCGGGGCCTGGAAGAGCAGTTCTTC.

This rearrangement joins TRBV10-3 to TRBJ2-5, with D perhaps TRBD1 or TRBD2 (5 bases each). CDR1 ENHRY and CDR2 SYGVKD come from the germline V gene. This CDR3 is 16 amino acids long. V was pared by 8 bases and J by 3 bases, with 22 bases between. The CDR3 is CAIGVGGSRVKETQYF. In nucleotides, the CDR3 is TGTGCCATCGGCGTCGGCGGGTCCAGGGTTAAAGAGACCCAGTACTTC.

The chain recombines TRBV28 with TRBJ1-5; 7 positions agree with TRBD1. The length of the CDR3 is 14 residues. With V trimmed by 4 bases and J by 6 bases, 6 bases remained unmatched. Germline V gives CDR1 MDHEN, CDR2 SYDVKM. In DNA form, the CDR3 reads TGTGCCAGCAGTTCGTACAGGGGAAGTCAGCCCCAGCATTTT. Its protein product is CASSSYRGSQPQHF. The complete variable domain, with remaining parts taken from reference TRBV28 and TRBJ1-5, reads DVKVTQSSRYLVKRTGEKVFLECVQDMDHENMFWYRQDPGLGLRLIYFSYDVKMKEKGDIPEGYSVSREKKERFSLILESASTNQTSMYLCASSSYRGSQPQHFGDGTRLSIL.

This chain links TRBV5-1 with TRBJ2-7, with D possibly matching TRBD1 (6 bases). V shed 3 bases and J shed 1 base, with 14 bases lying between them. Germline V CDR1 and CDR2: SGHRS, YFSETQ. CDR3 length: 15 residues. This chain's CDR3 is CASSSRPGQSYEQYF. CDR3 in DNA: TGCGCCAGCAGCTCCCGACCGGGACAATCCTACGAGCAGTACTTC.

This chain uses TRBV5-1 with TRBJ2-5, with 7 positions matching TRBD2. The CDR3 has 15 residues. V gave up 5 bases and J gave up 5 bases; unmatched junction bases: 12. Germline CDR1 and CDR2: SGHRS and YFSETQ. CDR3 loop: CASRGEGRRLETQYF. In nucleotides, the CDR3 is TGCGCCAGCAGGGGGGAGGGGCGTCGTTTGGAGACCCAGTACTTC.

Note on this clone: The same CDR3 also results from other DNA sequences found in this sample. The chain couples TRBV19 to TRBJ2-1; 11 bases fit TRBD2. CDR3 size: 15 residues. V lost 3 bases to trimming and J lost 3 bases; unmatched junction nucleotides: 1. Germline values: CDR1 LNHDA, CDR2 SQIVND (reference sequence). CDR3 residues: CASSMGLADYNEQFF. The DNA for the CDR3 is TGTGCCAGTAGTATGGGACTAGCGGACTACAATGAGCAGTTCTTC.

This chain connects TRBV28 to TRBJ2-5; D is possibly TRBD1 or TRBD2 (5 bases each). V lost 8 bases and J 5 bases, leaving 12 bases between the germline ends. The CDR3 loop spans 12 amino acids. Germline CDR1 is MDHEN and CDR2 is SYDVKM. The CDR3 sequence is CASRDPAETQYF. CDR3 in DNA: TGTGCCAGCCGGGACCCGGCGGAGACCCAGTACTTC. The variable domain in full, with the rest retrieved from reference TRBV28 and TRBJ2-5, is DVKVTQSSRYLVKRTGEKVFLECVQDMDHENMFWYRQDPGLGLRLIYFSYDVKMKEKGDIPEGYSVSREKKERFSLILESASTNQTSMYLCASRDPAETQYFGPGTRLLVL.

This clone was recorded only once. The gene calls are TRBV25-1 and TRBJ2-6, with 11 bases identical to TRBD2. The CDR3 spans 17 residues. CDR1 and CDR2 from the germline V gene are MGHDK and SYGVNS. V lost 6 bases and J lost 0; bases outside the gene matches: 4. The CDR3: CASRGTSGNSGANVLTF. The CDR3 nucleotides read TGTGCCAGCAGAGGGACTAGCGGAAACTCTGGGGCCAACGTCCTGACTTTC.

The CDR3 protein is CARSREGRYEQYF. The CDR3 nucleotides are TGCGCCAGGTCGCGGGAGGGCAGGTACGAGCAGTACTTC. The gene calls are TRBV10-1 and TRBJ2-7; TRBD2 agrees at 9 bases. CDR1 and CDR2 (germline): WNHNN, SYGVQD (reference sequence). The CDR3 loop spans 13 amino acids. J lost 4 bases, V lost 9 bases, and 7 bases had no gene match.

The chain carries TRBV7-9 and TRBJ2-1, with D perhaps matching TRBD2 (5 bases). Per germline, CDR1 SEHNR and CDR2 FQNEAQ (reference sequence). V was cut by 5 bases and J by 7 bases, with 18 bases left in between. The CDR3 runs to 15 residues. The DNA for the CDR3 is TGTGCCAGCAGCCGACAAGTGAGGGCATATAATGAGCAGTTCTTC. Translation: CASSRQVRAYNEQFF. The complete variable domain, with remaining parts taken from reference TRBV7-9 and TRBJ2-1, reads DTGVSQNPRHKITKRGQNVTFRCDPISEHNRLYWYRQTLGQGPEFLTYFQNEAQLEKSRLLSDRFSAERPKGSFSTLEIQRTEQGDSAMYLCASSRQVRAYNEQFFGPGTRLTVL.

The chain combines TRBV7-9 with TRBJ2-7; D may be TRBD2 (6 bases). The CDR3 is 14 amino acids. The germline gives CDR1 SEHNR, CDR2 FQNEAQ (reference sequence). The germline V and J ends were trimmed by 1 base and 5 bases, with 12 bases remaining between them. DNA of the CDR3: TGTGCCAGCAGCTTAGTGTCCGGGGGTCACGAGCAGTACTTC. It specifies CASSLVSGGHEQYF. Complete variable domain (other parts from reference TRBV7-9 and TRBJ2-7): DTGVSQNPRHKITKRGQNVTFRCDPISEHNRLYWYRQTLGQGPEFLTYFQNEAQLEKSRLLSDRFSAERPKGSFSTLEIQRTEQGDSAMYLCASSLVSGGHEQYFGPGTRLTVT.